This entry describes one T cell receptor beta chain. Participants spanned ages about 18 to 100 years and resided in fewer than 30 US areas. The data were obtained in a study of blood T cell repertoires in COVID-19. Assay used: immunoSEQ multiplex PCR; TCRdb lists only in-frame clones, some missing. The table records approximately 400,000 clones, more than 70% of them present only once. The CDR3 consists of 13 residues. From germline, CDR1 is SNHLY and CDR2 FYNNEI. V lost 3 bases to trimming and J lost 4 bases, with 7 bases between them. Source material: PBMCs or T cells enriched from blood (not recorded which). The V gene is TRBV2, the J gene TRBJ2-1, with a weak D call TRBD1 (5 bases). The receptor's source is a young man who had recovered from COVID-19. CDR3 region: CASSEQGYNEQFF. The CDR3 nucleotides read TGTGCCAGCAGTGAGCAGGGTTACAATGAGCAGTTCTTC.